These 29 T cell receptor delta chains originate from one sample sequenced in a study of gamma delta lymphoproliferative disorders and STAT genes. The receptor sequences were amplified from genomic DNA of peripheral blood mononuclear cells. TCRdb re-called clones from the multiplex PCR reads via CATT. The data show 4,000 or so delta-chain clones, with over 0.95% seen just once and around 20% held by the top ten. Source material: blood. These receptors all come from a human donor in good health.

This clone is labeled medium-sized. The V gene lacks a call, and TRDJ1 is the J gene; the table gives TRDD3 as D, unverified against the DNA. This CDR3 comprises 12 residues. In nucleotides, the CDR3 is TGTGCCTCCCACCCTGGGGTGGGGGACTACATCTTT. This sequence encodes CASHPGVGDYIF.

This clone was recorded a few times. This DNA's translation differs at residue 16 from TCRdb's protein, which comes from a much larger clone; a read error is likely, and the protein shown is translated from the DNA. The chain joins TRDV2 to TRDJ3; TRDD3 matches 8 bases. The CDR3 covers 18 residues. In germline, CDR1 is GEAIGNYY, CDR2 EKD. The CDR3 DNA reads TGTGCCTGTGACACCACTGGGGGCCTCTCCTGGGACACCCGACAGGTGTTTTTC. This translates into CACDTTGGLSWDTRQVFF.

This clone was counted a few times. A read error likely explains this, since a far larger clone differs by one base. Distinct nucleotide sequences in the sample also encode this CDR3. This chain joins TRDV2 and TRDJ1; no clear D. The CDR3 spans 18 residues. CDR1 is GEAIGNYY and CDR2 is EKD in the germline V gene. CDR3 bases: TGTGCCTGTGACCGAGTAAGCGGATTCCGCTCGACCACCGATAAACTCATCTTC. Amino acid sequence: CACDRVSGFRSTTDKLIF.

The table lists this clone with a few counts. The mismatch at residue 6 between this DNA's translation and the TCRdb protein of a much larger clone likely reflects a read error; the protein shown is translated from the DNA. The CDR3 reads CACDTALSGGTADKLIF. The DNA for the CDR3 is TGTGCCTGTGACACCGCTTTAAGTGGGGGAACGGCCGATAAACTCATCTTT. This chain connects TRDV2 to TRDJ1; TRDD3 agrees at 7 bases. Looked up from germline, CDR1 is GEAIGNYY and CDR2 is EKD. CDR3 length: 17 residues. V lost 0 bases to trimming and J lost 3 bases; unmatched junction nucleotides: 12.

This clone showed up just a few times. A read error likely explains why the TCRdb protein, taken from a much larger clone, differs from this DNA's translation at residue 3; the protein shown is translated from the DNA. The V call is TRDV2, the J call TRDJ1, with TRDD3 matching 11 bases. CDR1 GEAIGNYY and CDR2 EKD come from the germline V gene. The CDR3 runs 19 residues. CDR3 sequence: CARDTVGGYASPSTDKLIF. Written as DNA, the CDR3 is TGTGCCCGTGACACCGTTGGGGGATACGCTTCCCCTTCCACCGATAAACTCATCTTT.

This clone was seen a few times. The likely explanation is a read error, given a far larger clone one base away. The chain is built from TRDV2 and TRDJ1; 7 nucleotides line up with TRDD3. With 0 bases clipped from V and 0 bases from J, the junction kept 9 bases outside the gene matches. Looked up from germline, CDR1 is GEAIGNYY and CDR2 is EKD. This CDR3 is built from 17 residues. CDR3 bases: TGTGCCTGTGACACCTTGAGGGATACCCCTTACACCGATAAACTCATCTTT. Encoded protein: CACDTLRDTPYTDKLIF.

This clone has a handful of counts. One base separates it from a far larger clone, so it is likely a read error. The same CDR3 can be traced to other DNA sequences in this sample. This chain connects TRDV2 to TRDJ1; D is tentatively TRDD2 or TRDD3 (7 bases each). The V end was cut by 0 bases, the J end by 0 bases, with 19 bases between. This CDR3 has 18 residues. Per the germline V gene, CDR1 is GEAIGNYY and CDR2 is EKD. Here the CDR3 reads CACDTVPTVGEYTDKLIF. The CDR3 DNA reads TGTGCCTGTGACACCGTTCCTACTGTGGGGGAGTACACCGATAAACTCATCTTT.

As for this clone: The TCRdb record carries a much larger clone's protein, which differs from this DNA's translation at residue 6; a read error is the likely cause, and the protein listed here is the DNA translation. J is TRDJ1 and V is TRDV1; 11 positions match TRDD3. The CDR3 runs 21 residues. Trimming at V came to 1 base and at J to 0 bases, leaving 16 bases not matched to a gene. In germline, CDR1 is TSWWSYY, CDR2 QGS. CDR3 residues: CALGEPSPYWGIASYTDKLIF. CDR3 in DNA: TGTGCTCTTGGGGAACCATCCCCTTACTGGGGGATAGCCTCGTACACCGATAAACTCATCTTT.

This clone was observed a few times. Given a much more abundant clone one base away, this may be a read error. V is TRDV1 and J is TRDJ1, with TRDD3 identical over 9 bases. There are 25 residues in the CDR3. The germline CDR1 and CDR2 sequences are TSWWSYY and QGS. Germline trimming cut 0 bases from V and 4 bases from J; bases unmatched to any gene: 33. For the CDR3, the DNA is TGTGCTCTTGGGGAACTAAGGGGGTGGGCCTACCTTAGGTACTGGGGGACACCTGGCCTCGATAAACTCATCTTT. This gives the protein CALGELRGWAYLRYWGTPGLDKLIF.

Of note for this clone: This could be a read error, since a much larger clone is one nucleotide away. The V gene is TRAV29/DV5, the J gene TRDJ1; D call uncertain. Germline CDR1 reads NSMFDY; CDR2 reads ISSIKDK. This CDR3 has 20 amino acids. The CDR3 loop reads CSVLLSSHLGSEYCTDKLIF. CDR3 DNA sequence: TGCAGTGTACTTCTGAGCAGCCACCTCGGCTCCGAGTACTGCACCGATAAACTCATCTTT.

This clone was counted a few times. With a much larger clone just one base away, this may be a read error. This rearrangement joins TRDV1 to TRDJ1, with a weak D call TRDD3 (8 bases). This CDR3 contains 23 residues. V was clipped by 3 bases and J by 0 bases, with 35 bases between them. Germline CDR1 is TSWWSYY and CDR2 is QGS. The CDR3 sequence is CALGESFLIGSWGIKVYTDKLIF. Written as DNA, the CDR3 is TGTGCTCTTGGGGAGAGCTTCCTAATTGGGAGTTGGGGGATTAAAGTGTACACCGATAAACTCATCTTT.

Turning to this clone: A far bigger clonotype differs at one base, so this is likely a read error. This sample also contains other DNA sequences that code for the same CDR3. The CDR3 loop is CACDTVGRNTDKLIF. In DNA, the CDR3 is TGTGCCTGTGACACCGTCGGGAGGAATACCGATAAACTCATCTTT. V is TRDV2 and J is TRDJ1; D not resolved. Trimming removed 0 bases at V and 2 bases at J, with 12 bases between. The CDR3 totals 15 residues. Germline-derived CDR1 and CDR2 are GEAIGNYY and EKD.

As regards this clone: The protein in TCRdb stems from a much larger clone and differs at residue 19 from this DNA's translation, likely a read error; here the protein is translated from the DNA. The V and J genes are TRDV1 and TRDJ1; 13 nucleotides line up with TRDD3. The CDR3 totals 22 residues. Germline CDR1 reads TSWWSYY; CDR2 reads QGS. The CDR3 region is CALGEPPPFPFTGGYGRDNLIF. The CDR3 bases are TGTGCTCTTGGGGAACCCCCCCCCTTCCCGTTTACTGGGGGATACGGCAGAGATAACCTCATCTTT.

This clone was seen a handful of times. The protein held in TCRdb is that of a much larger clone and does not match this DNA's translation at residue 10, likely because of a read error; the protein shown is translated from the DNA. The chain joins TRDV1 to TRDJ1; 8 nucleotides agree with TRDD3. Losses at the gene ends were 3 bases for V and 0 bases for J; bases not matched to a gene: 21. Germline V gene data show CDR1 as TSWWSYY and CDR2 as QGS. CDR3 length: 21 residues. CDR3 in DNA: TGTGCTCTTGGGGATCTAAAATCCTACCGGACTGGGGGGCAGTACACCGATAAACTCATCTTT. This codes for CALGDLKSYRTGGQYTDKLIF.

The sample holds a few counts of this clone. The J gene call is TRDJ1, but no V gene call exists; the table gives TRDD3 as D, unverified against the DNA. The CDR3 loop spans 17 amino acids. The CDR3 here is CASLCLPSTGGLGKLIF. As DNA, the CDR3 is TGTGCTTCATTGTGCCTTCCTTCCACTGGGGGATTGGGGAAACTCATCTTT.

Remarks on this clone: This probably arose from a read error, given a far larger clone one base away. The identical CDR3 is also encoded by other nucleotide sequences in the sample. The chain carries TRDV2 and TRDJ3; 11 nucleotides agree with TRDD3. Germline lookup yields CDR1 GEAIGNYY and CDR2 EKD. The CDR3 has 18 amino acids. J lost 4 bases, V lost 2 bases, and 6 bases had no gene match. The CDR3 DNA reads TGTGCCTGTGACATGGGGGATACGTACTCTTGGGACACCCGACAGATGTTTTTC. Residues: CACDMGDTYSWDTRQMFF.

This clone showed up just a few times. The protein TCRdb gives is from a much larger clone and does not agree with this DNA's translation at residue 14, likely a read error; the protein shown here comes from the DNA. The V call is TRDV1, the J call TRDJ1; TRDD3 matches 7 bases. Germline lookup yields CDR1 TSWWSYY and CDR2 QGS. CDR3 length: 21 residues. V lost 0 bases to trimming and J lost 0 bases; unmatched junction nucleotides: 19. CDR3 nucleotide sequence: TGTGCTCTTGGGGAACTACCCCTCTTCTTGGGGGACCCACTGTACACCGATAAACTCATCTTT. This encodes CALGELPLFLGDPLYTDKLIF.

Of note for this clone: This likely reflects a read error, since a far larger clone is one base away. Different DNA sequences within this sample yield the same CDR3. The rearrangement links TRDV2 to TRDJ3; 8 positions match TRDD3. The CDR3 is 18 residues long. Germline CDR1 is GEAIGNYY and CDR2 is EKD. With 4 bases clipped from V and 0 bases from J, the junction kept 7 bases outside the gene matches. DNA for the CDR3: TGTGCCTGTGATACCGCTGGGGGAAGCTCCTGGGACACCCGACAGATGTTTTTC. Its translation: CACDTAGGSSWDTRQMFF.

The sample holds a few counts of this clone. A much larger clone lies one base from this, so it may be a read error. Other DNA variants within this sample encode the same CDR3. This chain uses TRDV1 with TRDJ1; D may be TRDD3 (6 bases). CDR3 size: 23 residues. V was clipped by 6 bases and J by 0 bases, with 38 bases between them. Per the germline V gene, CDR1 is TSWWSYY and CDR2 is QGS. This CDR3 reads CALGDASFESGWGPLAYTDKLIF. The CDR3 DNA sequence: TGTGCTCTTGGAGACGCTTCTTTCGAATCGGGGTGGGGGCCCCTAGCGTACACCGATAAACTCATCTTT.

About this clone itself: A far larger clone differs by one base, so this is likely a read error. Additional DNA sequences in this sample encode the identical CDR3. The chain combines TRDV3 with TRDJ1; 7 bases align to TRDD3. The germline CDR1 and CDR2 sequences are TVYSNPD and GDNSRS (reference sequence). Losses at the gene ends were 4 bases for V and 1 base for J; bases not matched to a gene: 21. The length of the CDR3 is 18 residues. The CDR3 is CASYVWGTVGWSTDKLIF. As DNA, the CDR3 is TGTGCCTCCTACGTATGGGGGACGGTGGGATGGTCCACCGATAAACTCATCTTT.

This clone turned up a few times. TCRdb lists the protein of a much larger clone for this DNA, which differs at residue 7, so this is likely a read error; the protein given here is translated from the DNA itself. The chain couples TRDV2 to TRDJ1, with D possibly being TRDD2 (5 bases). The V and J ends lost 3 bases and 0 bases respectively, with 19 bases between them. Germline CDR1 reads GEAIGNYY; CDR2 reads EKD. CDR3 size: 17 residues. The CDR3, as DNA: TGTGCCTGTGACGCCATGAGGGACCTTCAATACACCGATAAACTCATCTTT. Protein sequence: CACDAMRDLQYTDKLIF.

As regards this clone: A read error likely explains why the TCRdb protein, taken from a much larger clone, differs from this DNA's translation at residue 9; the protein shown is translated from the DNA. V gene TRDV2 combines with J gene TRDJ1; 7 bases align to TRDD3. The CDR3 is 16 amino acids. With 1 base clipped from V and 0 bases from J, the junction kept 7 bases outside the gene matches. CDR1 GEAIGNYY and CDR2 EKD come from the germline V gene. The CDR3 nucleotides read TGTGCCTGTGACACACTGGGGAGCGGGTACACCGATAAACTCATCTTT. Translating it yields CACDTLGSGYTDKLIF.

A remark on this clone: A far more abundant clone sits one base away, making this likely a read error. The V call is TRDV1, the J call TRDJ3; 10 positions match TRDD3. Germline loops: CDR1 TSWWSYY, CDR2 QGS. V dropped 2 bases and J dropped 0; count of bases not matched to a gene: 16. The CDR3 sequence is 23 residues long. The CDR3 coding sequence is TGTGCTCTTGGGGAAGGGTTGACGGGCTGGGGGATAACCCCCTCCTGGGACACCCGACAGATGTTTTTC. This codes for CALGEGLTGWGITPSWDTRQMFF.

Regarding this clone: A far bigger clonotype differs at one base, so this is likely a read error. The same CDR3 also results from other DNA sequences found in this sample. The CDR3 is CACDTLLGDTHTDKLIF. DNA of the CDR3: TGTGCCTGTGACACGTTACTGGGAGATACGCACACCGATAAACTCATCTTT. V and J are TRDV2 and TRDJ1; D perhaps matches TRDD3 (6 bases). The CDR3 sequence is 17 residues long. Germline V gene sequence: CDR1 GEAIGNYY, CDR2 EKD. Trimming stripped 1 base from V and 0 bases from J, with 17 bases between.

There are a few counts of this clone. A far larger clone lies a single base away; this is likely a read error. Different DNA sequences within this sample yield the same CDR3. The CDR3 loop is CACDPLGIRRKYTDKLIF. The CDR3, as DNA: TGTGCCTGTGACCCGCTGGGGATTCGACGGAAGTACACCGATAAACTCATCTTC. The V gene is TRDV2, the J gene TRDJ1, with D maybe TRDD3 (6 bases). Per germline, CDR1 GEAIGNYY and CDR2 EKD. The CDR3 contains 18 residues.

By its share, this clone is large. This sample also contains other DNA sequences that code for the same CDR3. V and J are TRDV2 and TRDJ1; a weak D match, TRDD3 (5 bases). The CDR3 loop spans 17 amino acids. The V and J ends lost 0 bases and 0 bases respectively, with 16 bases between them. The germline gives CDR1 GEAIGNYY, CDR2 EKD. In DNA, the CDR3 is TGTGCCTGTGACACCCTTTTTGGGGCTGAGTACACCGATAAACTCATCTTT. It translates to CACDTLFGAEYTDKLIF.

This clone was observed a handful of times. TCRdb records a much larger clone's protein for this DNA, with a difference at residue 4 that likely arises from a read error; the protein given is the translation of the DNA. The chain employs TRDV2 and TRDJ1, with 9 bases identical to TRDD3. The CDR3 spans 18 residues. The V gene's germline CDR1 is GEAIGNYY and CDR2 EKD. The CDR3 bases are TGTGCCTGTGGCACCGTGGGTACTGGGGGACTAAGTGGCGATAAACTCATCTTT. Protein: CACGTVGTGGLSGDKLIF.

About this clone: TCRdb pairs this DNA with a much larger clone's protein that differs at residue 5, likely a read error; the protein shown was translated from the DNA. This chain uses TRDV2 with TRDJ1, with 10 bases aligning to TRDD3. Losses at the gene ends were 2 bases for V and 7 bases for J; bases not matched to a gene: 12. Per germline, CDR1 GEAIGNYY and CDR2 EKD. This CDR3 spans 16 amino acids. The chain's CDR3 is CACDMVGGYDPAKLIF. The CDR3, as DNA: TGTGCCTGTGACATGGTAGGGGGATACGACCCCGCTAAACTCATCTTT.

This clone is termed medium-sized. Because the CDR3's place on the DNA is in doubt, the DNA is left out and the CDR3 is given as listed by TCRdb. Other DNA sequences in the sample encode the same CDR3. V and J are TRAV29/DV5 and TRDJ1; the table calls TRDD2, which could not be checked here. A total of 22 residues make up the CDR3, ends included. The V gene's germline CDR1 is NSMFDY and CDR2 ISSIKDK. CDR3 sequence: CSVLLCSKRAFLLLLGTDKLIF.